This T cell receptor (beta chain) is drawn from a study of blood T cell repertoires in COVID-19. Germline-derived CDR1 and CDR2 are KGHSH and LQKENI. The CDR3 extends over 14 amino acids. With V trimmed by 3 bases and J by 7 bases, 3 bases remained unmatched. Here immunoSEQ multiplex PCR was the method, and the copy in TCRdb shows in-frame clones only, minus some. The sample has 250,000 to 300,000 clones, 80% to 85% seen once. The source of this sequence is a man aged 40-50 years who had been exposed to COVID-19. The chain combines TRBV18 with TRBJ2-1; 10 bases agree with TRBD1. The material sequenced was PBMCs or T cells enriched from blood (not recorded which). The CDR3 sequence is CASSPGQGWNEQFF. The CDR3 coding sequence is TGTGCCAGCTCACCGGGACAGGGGTGGAATGAGCAGTTCTTC.